Here is one T cell receptor beta chain with its context. The antigen is not known. The CDR3 totals 15 residues. V was cut by 5 bases and J by 5 bases, with 18 bases left in between. Germline CDR1 reads MDHEN; CDR2 reads SYDVKM. These data belong to a study of T cell responses to AZD1222 COVID-19 vaccine. Measured with immunoSEQ multiplex PCR; TCRdb has only the in-frame clones, and not every one. The profile shows roughly 13,000 clones, under 85% of them singletons. Second-dose schedules of about 4 or about 12 weeks were combined. Whole-study findings and limits: Vaccination with two AZD1222 doses was followed by a rise in Spike-specific TCR breadth and depth. Across spike, vaccine-associated CD4 TCRs were found, dominant at 160-218 and 743-854. In the spike-specific TCR repertoire, nearly half reportedly target unmutated variant regions.

The chain uses TRBV28 and TRBJ2-5; D remains ambiguous. The clonotype comes from an adult who received the AZD1222 COVID-19 vaccine. Here the sequenced sample was peripheral blood, taken 28 days after the second AZD1222 dose. The CDR3 DNA reads as TGTGCCAGCAGTCAAACCCTCGCCAGCCGGGAGACCCAGTACTTC. It yields the protein CASSQTLASRETQYF.